A selection of T cell receptor beta chains follows, all from one sample in a study of regulatory T cells in long-lasting Graves disease. A single record per CDR3 protein comes from TCRdb applying MiXCR to the multiplex PCR reads. The table includes roughly 360,000 distinct CDR3 sequences, over 9.5% detected once. The data also belong to a second study, concerning T cells in Graves' hyperthyroidism and ophthalmopathy.

Sequenced here: peripheral blood mononuclear cells (PBMCs), sampled at new diagnosis, from a patient treated with antithyroid drugs. These receptors were obtained from a woman in her late teens or twenties with Graves disease. Both conserved end residues are part of each CDR3. The D gene is left open where the match is weak. Clone size appears in some rows only: once, few, many, or a class for an expanded clone.

j_gene	d_gene	abundance	v_gene	CDR3aa	CDR3nt
TRBJ2-4	TRBD1	many	TRBV7-2	CASGRTGQNIQYF	TGTGCCAGCGGGCGGACAGGGCAAAACATTCAGTACTTC
TRBJ1-6	TRBD1	.	TRBV27	CASSLSVKGGDSPLHF	TGTGCCAGCAGTTTATCGGTCAAAGGGGGCGATTCACCCCTCCACTTT
TRBJ1-1	.	many	TRBV20-1	CSARDKGFGEAFF	TGCAGTGCTAGAGATAAAGGATTCGGTGAAGCTTTCTTT
TRBJ2-2	.	many	TRBV7-8	CASSLRSSLNTGELFF	TGTGCCAGCAGCCTTAGGAGCAGTTTGAACACCGGGGAGCTGTTTTTT
TRBJ2-3	.	many	TRBV5-1	CASSLAPNTQYF	TGCGCCAGCAGCTTGGCCCCTAATACGCAGTATTTT
TRBJ2-1	.	many	TRBV27	CASSPSLGAEQFF	TGTGCCAGCAGTCCCAGCTTGGGTGCTGAGCAGTTCTTC
TRBJ2-1	TRBD2	few	TRBV5-1	CASSLIAGFYNEQFF	TGCGCCAGCAGCTTAATAGCGGGCTTCTACAATGAGCAGTTCTTC
TRBJ2-3	.	.	TRBV20-1	CSAEGLAGTDTQYF	TGCAGTGCCGAGGGTCTAGCAGGCACAGATACGCAGTATTTT
TRBJ2-5	.	many	TRBV9	CASSLIRRGVWETQYF	TGTGCCAGCAGCCTTATTCGTAGGGGGGTCTGGGAGACCCAGTACTTC
TRBJ2-5	.	.	TRBV6-1	CASSPGSKETQYF	TGTGCCAGCAGCCCCGGGAGTAAAGAGACCCAGTACTTC
TRBJ1-6	.	many	TRBV7-3	CASSLSYNSPLHF	TGTGCCAGCAGCTTATCCTATAATTCACCCCTCCACTTT
TRBJ2-2	TRBD1	many	TRBV11-2	CALGPGQPFTGELFF	TGTGCCCTGGGGCCGGGACAGCCGTTCACCGGGGAGCTGTTTTTT
TRBJ2-1	TRBD1	many	TRBV18	CASSPPKGGSGHEQFF	TGTGCCAGCTCACCACCGAAAGGGGGCAGCGGCCATGAGCAGTTCTTC
TRBJ1-3	.	.	TRBV4-1	CASSHFRAAVAGNTIYF	TGCGCCAGCAGCCACTTTCGGGCGGCAGTCGCTGGAAACACCATATATTTT
TRBJ2-1	TRBD2	many	TRBV10-3	CAISEVPGLAGESSYNEQFF	TGTGCCATCAGTGAGGTTCCGGGACTAGCGGGAGAGAGCTCCTACAATGAGCAGTTCTTC
TRBJ1-5	TRBD1	many	TRBV6-1	CASSRGGQGWNQPQHF	TGTGCCAGCAGTAGGGGGGGACAGGGTTGGAATCAGCCCCAGCATTTT
TRBJ2-5	.	many	TRBV2	CASSKGETQYF	TGTGCCAGCAGCAAAGGAGAGACCCAGTACTTC
TRBJ1-2	.	many	TRBV28	CASNSFWDTANYGYTF	TGTGCCAGCAACTCCTTCTGGGACACCGCTAACTATGGCTACACCTTC
TRBJ1-5	.	many	TRBV20-1	CSARVLDRQLGNQPQHF	TGCAGTGCTAGAGTCCTTGACCGACAGCTGGGCAATCAGCCCCAGCATTTT
TRBJ1-1	TRBD1	many	TRBV7-8	CASSLARDRGTEAFF	TGTGCCAGCAGCTTAGCCCGGGACAGGGGCACTGAAGCTTTCTTT
TRBJ2-2	.	many	TRBV7-2	CASSSVGPTGGELFF	TGTGCCAGCAGCTCGGTCGGACCAACTGGCGGGGAGCTGTTTTTT
TRBJ2-6	.	.	TRBV6-2/TRBV6-3	CASSYWRGANVLTF	TGTGCCAGCAGTTACTGGCGGGGGGCCAACGTCCTGACTTTC
TRBJ2-1	.	many	TRBV27	CASSLETAYGGNEQFF	TGTGCCAGCAGTTTAGAAACGGCTTACGGTGGAAATGAGCAGTTCTTC
TRBJ2-1	TRBD1	many	TRBV27	CASSLRTGTDIYNEQFF	TGTGCCAGCAGTTTACGGACAGGGACCGATATCTACAATGAGCAGTTCTTC
TRBJ2-7	.	many	TRBV20-1	CSARRTIRGEQYF	TGCAGTGCTAGGAGGACTATCAGGGGGGAGCAGTACTTC
TRBJ2-1	.	.	TRBV6-2/TRBV6-3	CASSYDPLGRTDNEQFF	TGTGCCAGCAGTTACGACCCCTTAGGCCGGACCGACAATGAGCAGTTCTTC
TRBJ2-1	TRBD2	many	TRBV10-3	CAISVLAGAYNEQFF	TGTGCCATCAGTGTACTAGCGGGGGCATACAATGAGCAGTTCTTC
TRBJ2-3	.	.	TRBV9	CASSVDTSTDTQYF	TGTGCCAGCAGCGTAGACACTAGCACAGATACGCAGTATTTT
TRBJ2-3	.	many	TRBV2	CASRPIQGWGTDTQYF	TGTGCCAGCAGGCCTATACAGGGATGGGGCACAGATACGCAGTATTTT
TRBJ1-6	.	.	TRBV30	CAWTDGAGYYNSPLHF	TGTGCCTGGACCGACGGGGCGGGGTACTATAATTCACCCCTCCACTTT
TRBJ1-1	.	many	TRBV19	CASSKNTEAFF	TGTGCCAGTAGTAAGAACACTGAAGCTTTCTTT
TRBJ2-1	TRBD2	many	TRBV11-2	CASSSGLAGYNEQFF	TGTGCCAGCAGCTCAGGACTAGCGGGATACAATGAGCAGTTCTTC
TRBJ1-5	.	few	TRBV12-3/TRBV12-4	CASSSRTGGPQHF	TGTGCCAGCAGTTCCAGGACTGGGGGGCCCCAGCATTTT
TRBJ2-2	.	few	TRBV10-3	CAIFDRLTGELFF	TGTGCCATTTTCGACAGACTGACCGGGGAGCTGTTTTTT
TRBJ2-2	TRBD2	few	TRBV4-2	CASSRQLAGGQTGELFF	TGTGCCAGCAGCCGACAACTAGCGGGGGGGCAGACCGGGGAGCTGTTTTTT
TRBJ1-1	.	many	TRBV4-2	CASSQPPGAGNTEAFF	TGTGCCAGCAGCCAACCCCCGGGAGCAGGGAACACTGAAGCTTTCTTT
TRBJ1-2	TRBD1	many	TRBV29-1	CSVGPRTGGYTF	TGCAGCGTTGGTCCGAGGACAGGAGGCTACACCTTC
TRBJ2-1	TRBD2	many	TRBV12-3/TRBV12-4	CASSSRLAVYNEQFF	TGTGCCAGCAGTTCCCGACTAGCGGTATACAATGAGCAGTTCTTC
TRBJ2-4	.	.	TRBV20-1	CSARGGTPDIPLAKNIQYF	TGCAGTGCTAGAGGAGGAACACCGGACATCCCACTAGCCAAAAACATTCAGTACTTC
TRBJ1-1	.	few	TRBV3-1	CASSLLTNTEAFF	TGTGCCAGCAGCCTACTGACGAACACTGAAGCTTTCTTT
TRBJ2-1	.	many	TRBV6-2/TRBV6-3	CASSVLLGNEQFF	TGTGCCAGCAGTGTCCTTTTGGGGAATGAGCAGTTCTTC
TRBJ2-7	.	few	TRBV20-1	CSTGEPSYEQYF	TGCAGCACGGGGGAGCCTTCCTACGAGCAGTACTTC
TRBJ1-1	TRBD1	many	TRBV24-1	CATSDLRKGGATEAFF	TGTGCCACCAGTGATTTACGGAAAGGGGGCGCCACTGAAGCTTTCTTT
TRBJ1-5	.	few	TRBV6-2/TRBV6-3	CASRNRDPDQPQHF	TGTGCCAGCAGAAACCGGGACCCCGATCAGCCCCAGCATTTT
TRBJ2-1	TRBD2	.	TRBV9	CASSVEETSGHNEQFF	TGTGCCAGCAGCGTAGAGGAGACTAGCGGTCACAATGAGCAGTTCTTC
TRBJ1-1	.	many	TRBV6-1	CASRNGHPNTEAFF	TGTGCCAGCAGAAATGGACACCCGAACACTGAAGCTTTCTTT
TRBJ2-1	.	many	TRBV7-2	CASSLARNYWFF	TGTGCCAGCAGCTTAGCGCGTAACTATTGGTTCTTC
TRBJ1-1	TRBD1	.	TRBV7-9	CASSHRTGEPEAFF	TGTGCCAGCAGCCATAGAACAGGGGAACCTGAAGCTTTCTTT
TRBJ2-3	.	.	TRBV12-3/TRBV12-4	CASTFGPATTDTQYF	TGTGCCAGCACTTTCGGGCCGGCCACCACAGATACGCAGTATTTT
TRBJ1-1	TRBD1	many	TRBV28	CASTKRTGAFMNTEAFF	TGTGCCAGCACCAAGAGGACAGGGGCGTTCATGAACACTGAAGCTTTCTTT
TRBJ2-2	.	many	TRBV28	CASSTIGELFF	TGTGCCAGCAGTACCATCGGGGAGCTGTTTTTT
TRBJ1-5	.	few	TRBV19	CASSGRGLEQPQHF	TGTGCCAGTAGTGGCCGGGGGCTCGAACAGCCCCAGCATTTT
TRBJ1-5	TRBD1	many	TRBV20-1	CSAYRDRETYVGNQPQHF	TGCAGTGCTTACCGGGACAGGGAGACATATGTAGGCAATCAGCCCCAGCATTTT